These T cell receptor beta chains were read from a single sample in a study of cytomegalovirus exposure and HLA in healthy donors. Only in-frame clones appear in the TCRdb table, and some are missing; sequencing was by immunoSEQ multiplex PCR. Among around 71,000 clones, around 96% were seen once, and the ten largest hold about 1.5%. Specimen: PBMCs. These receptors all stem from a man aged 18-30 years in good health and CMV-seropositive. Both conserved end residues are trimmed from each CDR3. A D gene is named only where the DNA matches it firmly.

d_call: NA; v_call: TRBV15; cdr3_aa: ATRSMAKNIQY
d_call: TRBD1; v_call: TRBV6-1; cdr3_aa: ASSETGQGLAGELF
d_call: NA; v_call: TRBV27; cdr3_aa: ASSRGGPYEQY
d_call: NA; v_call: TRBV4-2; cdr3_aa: ASSQNFGPGVYGYT
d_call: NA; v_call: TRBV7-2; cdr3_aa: ASSLAHLNSNQPQH
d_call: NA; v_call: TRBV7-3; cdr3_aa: ASSLTEGADTQY
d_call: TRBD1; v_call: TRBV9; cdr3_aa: ASSTRGQTNTEAF
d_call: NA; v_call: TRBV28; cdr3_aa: ASSLEGTGANVLT
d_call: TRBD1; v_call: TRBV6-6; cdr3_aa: ASSWGAGGDTQY
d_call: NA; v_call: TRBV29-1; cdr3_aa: SVEGTSGQETQY
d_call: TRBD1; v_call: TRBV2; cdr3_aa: ASSHGTGVIPDTQY
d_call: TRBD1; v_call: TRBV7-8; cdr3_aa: ASSLAPETGPVPYEQY
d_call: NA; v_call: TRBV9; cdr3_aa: ASSSTPNEQF
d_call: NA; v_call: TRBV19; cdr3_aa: ASSRELGDYGYT
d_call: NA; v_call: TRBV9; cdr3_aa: ASSVGGGGFETQY
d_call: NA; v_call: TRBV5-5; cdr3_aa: ASSYYQGGYT
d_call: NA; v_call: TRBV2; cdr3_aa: ASNWGLHEQY
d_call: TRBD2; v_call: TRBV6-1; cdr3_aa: ASSRLSGTYNEQF
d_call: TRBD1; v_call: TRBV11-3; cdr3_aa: ASSLDDGQGYGYT
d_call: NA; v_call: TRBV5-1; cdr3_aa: ASSLFGGTQETQY
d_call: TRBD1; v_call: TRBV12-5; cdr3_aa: ASGLEAGQGLKTQY
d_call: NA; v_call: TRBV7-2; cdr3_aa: ASSPAGQRVYEQY
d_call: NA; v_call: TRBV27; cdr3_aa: ASSLTVQETQY
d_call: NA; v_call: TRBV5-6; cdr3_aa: ASSQGSGANVLT
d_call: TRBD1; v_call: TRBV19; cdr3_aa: ASSPRDRVYDTQY
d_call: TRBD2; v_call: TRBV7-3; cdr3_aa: ASSLGLAGVETQY
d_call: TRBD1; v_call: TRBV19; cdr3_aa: ASRTPRDRGTEAF
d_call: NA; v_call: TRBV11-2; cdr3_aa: ASSFQGGGELF
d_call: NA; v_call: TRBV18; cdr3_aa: ASSLRSSREEGYT
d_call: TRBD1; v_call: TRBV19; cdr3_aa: ASDSGGNEQF
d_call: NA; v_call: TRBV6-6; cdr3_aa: ASSLGREIYEQY
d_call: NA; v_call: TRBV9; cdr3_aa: ASSNGQDYEQY
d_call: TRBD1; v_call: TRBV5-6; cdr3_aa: ASSKTGVYEQY
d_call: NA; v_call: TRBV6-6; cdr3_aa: ASSSNSNQPQH